These 20 T cell receptor beta chains came from one sample sequenced in a study of response to subunit inactivated influenza vaccine. MiXCR, applied by TCRdb to the RT-PCR reads, yields one record per CDR3 protein. The sample includes a few hundred thousand distinct CDR3 sequences, around a fifth of them seen just once. Sequenced material: PBMCs from blood, taken approximately 20 months after vaccination. Source of these receptors: a man aged 45 to 70 who received an inactivated influenza vaccine.

This clonotype was seen many times. This sequence joins TRBV20-1 and TRBJ1-2, with D tentatively TRBD1 (6 bases). CDR1 is DFQATT, CDR2 SNEGSKA, per germline (reference sequence). This CDR3 comprises 14 residues. V gave up 7 bases and J gave up 4 bases, with 19 bases separating them. CDR3 in amino acids: CSVPNSRGSYGYTF. The CDR3 DNA follows: TGCAGTGTCCCGAACAGCAGGGGATCCTATGGCTACACCTTC.

The chain recombines TRBV5-4 with TRBJ1-2; no reliable D call. The germline V gene encodes CDR1 SGHNT and CDR2 YYREEE (reference sequence). V was shortened by 0 bases and J by 1 base, with 7 bases between the two germline ends. This CDR3 is built from 14 residues. CDR3: CASSLAGYNYGYTF. The CDR3 bases are TGTGCCAGCAGCTTGGCCGGATATAACTATGGCTACACCTTC.

CDR3 coding DNA: TGTGCCACCAAGCGGACAGGGGACTTTATGAACACTGAAGCTTTCTTT. Protein: CATKRTGDFMNTEAFF. The chain uses TRBV27 and TRBJ1-1, with 9 bases aligning to TRBD1. Trimming removed 10 bases from V and 0 bases from J; junction bases left unmatched: 12. Germline V lookup: CDR1 MNHEY, CDR2 SMNVEV (reference sequence). CDR3 length equals 16 residues.

This chain links TRBV5-1 with TRBJ2-1, with D perhaps TRBD2 (6 bases). The CDR3 totals 17 residues. The V gene lost 0 bases and the J gene lost 10 bases, with 23 bases spanning the gap. Germline CDR1 reads SGHRS; CDR2 reads YFSETQ. The chain's CDR3 is CASSLGRTGAGGREQFF. As DNA, the CDR3 is TGCGCCAGCAGCTTGGGAAGAACCGGGGCTGGGGGGAGAGAGCAGTTCTTC.

The rearrangement joins TRBV5-1 to TRBJ2-1, with 14 bases lining up with TRBD2. The J segment lost 7 bases and the V segment lost 3 bases, leaving 3 bases of the junction unmatched. The length of the CDR3 is 15 residues. Per the germline V gene, CDR1 is SGHRS and CDR2 is YFSETQ. CDR3 DNA sequence: TGCGCCAGCAGCTGGACTAGCGGGAGGAAGAATGAGCAGTTCTTC. Its translation: CASSWTSGRKNEQFF.

This clonotype was picked up many times. The genes are TRBV20-1 and TRBJ2-5; 7 bases align to TRBD1. The junction had 5 bases not matched to a gene; V was cut back by 5 bases and J by 5 bases. This CDR3 region has 12 residues. Germline CDR1 reads DFQATT; CDR2 reads SNEGSKA (reference sequence). CDR3 region: CSALKQGETQYF. In nucleotides, the CDR3 is TGCAGTGCTTTGAAACAGGGGGAGACCCAGTACTTC.

There are a few counts of this clonotype. The rearrangement uses TRBV28 and TRBJ2-5; D is uncertain. Germline V lookup: CDR1 MDHEN, CDR2 SYDVKM. Trimming removed 5 bases at V and 3 bases at J, with 16 bases between. The CDR3 has 15 amino acids. CDR3 amino acids: CASSPSKGYKETQYF. The CDR3 DNA reads TGTGCCAGCAGTCCATCTAAAGGGTACAAAGAGACCCAGTACTTC. Together with reference TRBV28 and TRBJ2-5, the CDR3 gives the full variable domain: DVKVTQSSRYLVKRTGEKVFLECVQDMDHENMFWYRQDPGLGLRLIYFSYDVKMKEKGDIPEGYSVSREKKERFSLILESASTNQTSMYLCASSPSKGYKETQYFGPGTRLLVL.

J is TRBJ1-1 and V is TRBV15; TRBD1 matches 11 bases. V shed 4 bases, J shed 4 bases, and the junction held 2 bases outside the gene matches. Germline loops: CDR1 LNHNV, CDR2 YYDKDF (reference sequence). CDR3 length equals 14 residues. CDR3 sequence: CATSTGTGGTEAFF. The CDR3 region has the DNA TGTGCCACCAGCACCGGGACAGGGGGCACTGAAGCTTTCTTT.

This clonotype was seen a handful of times. V is TRBV6-6 and J is TRBJ2-3; D unresolved. CDR3 size: 13 residues. Trimming took off 2 bases at V and 3 bases at J, with 6 bases between the two ends. CDR1 and CDR2 from the germline V gene are MNHNY and SVGAGI (reference sequence). CDR3 sequence: CASSYPETDTQYF. In nucleotides, the CDR3 is TGTGCCAGCAGTTACCCGGAAACAGATACGCAGTATTTT.

CDR3 sequence reads: CAISGSSGTNTGELFF. CDR3 nucleotides: TGTGCCATCAGTGGGTCTAGCGGGACGAACACCGGGGAGCTGTTTTTT. The chain couples TRBV10-3 to TRBJ2-2; 9 bases are a match to TRBD2. CDR3 length: 16 amino acids. The V gene end was trimmed by 4 bases and the J gene end by 0 bases; junction bases not matched to a gene: 3. The germline V gene encodes CDR1 ENHRY and CDR2 SYGVKD.

This clonotype was recorded a few times. The V gene is TRBV20-1, the J gene TRBJ1-2, with TRBD1 matching 8 bases. The J segment lost 5 bases and the V segment lost 5 bases, leaving 16 bases of the junction unmatched. Germline CDR1 is DFQATT and CDR2 is SNEGSKA (reference sequence). This CDR3 region has 16 residues. The CDR3 nucleotides are TGCAGTGCTGGGCTAGCACCGTTTCAGGGGGCATATGGCTACACCTTC. Translation gives CSAGLAPFQGAYGYTF.

This clonotype was seen a handful of times. The V call is TRBV11-2, the J call TRBJ1-1, with D uncertain. Per the germline V gene, CDR1 is SGHAT and CDR2 is FQNNGV. V was shortened by 5 bases and J by 6 bases, with 16 bases between the two germline ends. This CDR3 is 14 amino acids long. CDR3 DNA sequence: TGTGCCAGCAGCCTAGGGAGGTTTTCCTCTGAAGCTTTCTTT. Translation: CASSLGRFSSEAFF. The variable domain in full, with the rest retrieved from reference TRBV11-2 and TRBJ1-1, is EAGVAQSPRYKIIEKRQSVAFWCNPISGHATLYWYQQILGQGPKLLIQFQNNGVVDDSQLPKDRFSAERLKGVDSTLKIQPAKLEDSAVYLCASSLGRFSSEAFFGQGTRLTVV.

This chain links TRBV7-2 with TRBJ1-4; a weak D match, TRBD1 (5 bases). Trimming removed 5 bases at V and 3 bases at J, with 10 bases between. Germline loops: CDR1 SGHTA, CDR2 FQGNSA. This CDR3 contains 14 residues. CDR3: CASSPEGPNEKLFF. CDR3 bases: TGTGCCAGCAGCCCGGAGGGACCTAATGAAAAACTGTTTTTT.

The V gene is TRBV20-1, the J gene TRBJ2-5; no clear D. V lost 5 bases and J lost 2, with 12 bases in between. The germline V gene has CDR1 DFQATT and CDR2 SNEGSKA (reference sequence). This CDR3 has 13 amino acids. CDR3 nucleotide sequence: TGCAGTGCTCACGCGCGGCCTCAAGAGACCCAGTACTTC. Protein sequence: CSAHARPQETQYF.

The chain links TRBV9 to TRBJ1-1; a weak D match, TRBD1 (6 bases). V shed 3 bases and J shed 0 bases, with 12 bases lying between them. The CDR3 runs 15 residues. CDR1 SGDLS and CDR2 YYNGEE come from the germline V gene. The CDR3 protein is CASSAIGQMNTEAFF. The CDR3 bases are TGTGCCAGCAGCGCCATCGGACAGATGAACACTGAAGCTTTCTTT.

The rearrangement links TRBV5-5 to TRBJ1-2; no firm D call. The CDR3 consists of 15 residues. V gave up 3 bases and J gave up 3 bases, with 15 bases separating them. From germline, CDR1 is SGHKS and CDR2 YYEKEE (reference sequence). The CDR3 is CASSSAPTVHYGYTF. The DNA of the CDR3 is TGTGCCAGCAGCTCCGCCCCGACCGTCCACTATGGCTACACCTTC.

In its sample, this clonotype was seen a few times. The rearrangement links TRBV20-1 to TRBJ1-1; a weak D match, TRBD1 (5 bases). Trimming stripped 6 bases from V and 1 base from J, with 15 bases between. Germline CDR1 and CDR2: DFQATT and SNEGSKA (reference sequence). CDR3 size: 14 residues. The CDR3 here is CSAEQGLGNTEAFF. CDR3 DNA sequence: TGCAGTGCGGAGCAGGGTTTGGGGAACACTGAAGCTTTCTTT.

This clonotype was seen repeatedly, ten times or more. This chain joins TRBV28 and TRBJ2-7, with no clear D. CDR1 is MDHEN and CDR2 is SYDVKM in the germline V gene. The V gene lost 3 bases and the J gene lost 0 bases, with 15 bases spanning the gap. The CDR3 has 16 amino acids. CDR3 sequence: CASSFTLRGLSYEQYF. CDR3 coding DNA: TGTGCCAGCAGTTTTACCCTTAGAGGCCTCTCCTACGAGCAGTACTTC.

This clonotype was seen a handful of times. The chain links TRBV5-5 to TRBJ2-4; D is perhaps TRBD1 (5 bases). This CDR3 is built from 13 residues. The ends were cut back, 4 bases at V and 6 bases at J, with 11 bases in the middle. Germline values: CDR1 SGHKS, CDR2 YYEKEE (reference sequence). This chain's CDR3 is CASSVGVGNIQYF. The CDR3 DNA is TGTGCCAGCAGCGTAGGGGTGGGAAACATTCAGTACTTC.

This clonotype was picked up a small number of times. The V call is TRBV6-5, the J call TRBJ2-7; the D call may be TRBD1 or TRBD2 (5 bases each). Germline V gene lookup returns CDR1 MNHEY and CDR2 SVGAGI. The CDR3 is 16 amino acids. Deletions cut 2 bases from V and 7 bases from J, with 21 bases between. CDR3 region: CASSYPSGGGMGEQYF. The CDR3 coding sequence is TGTGCCAGCAGTTACCCCAGTGGGGGTGGGATGGGTGAGCAGTACTTC.